Listed below are T cell receptor beta chains from one sample, sequenced in a study of T-cell memory formation after mild COVID-19. One entry per CDR3 protein results from TCRdb running MiXCR on the 5' RACE reads. The data hold 300,000 to 400,000 distinct CDR3 sequences, with 25% to 30% observed a single time. Material: PBMCs or a T cell subset sorted from them (not recorded which). The receptors come from an adult woman who had mild COVID-19 (a few samples of this study predate the infection). Cell type and time point are not known. The conserved cysteine and the conserved F or W are not part of the CDR3 here.

v_gene: TRBV7-8
j_gene: TRBJ2-1
CDR3aa: ASSPGSGWIEQF

v_gene: TRBV5-5
j_gene: TRBJ2-4
CDR3aa: ASSLGLAGVRDKNIQY

v_gene: TRBV7-8
j_gene: TRBJ2-1
CDR3aa: ASSPTMSSYNEQF

v_gene: TRBV20-1
j_gene: TRBJ1-3
CDR3aa: SATARWLGGKRNTIY

v_gene: TRBV6-5
j_gene: TRBJ1-6
CDR3aa: ASSWGQGRSSYNSPLH

v_gene: TRBV15
j_gene: TRBJ2-2
CDR3aa: ATSINSLNTGELF

v_gene: TRBV10-3
j_gene: TRBJ1-2
CDR3aa: AISVSATRDREEYGYT

v_gene: TRBV7-7
j_gene: TRBJ2-2
CDR3aa: ASSITGGYTGELF

v_gene: TRBV11-2
j_gene: TRBJ2-3
CDR3aa: ASSSLLAGRGDTQY

v_gene: TRBV5-1
j_gene: TRBJ2-1
CDR3aa: ASSRSVGRGEQF

v_gene: TRBV5-5
j_gene: TRBJ2-1
CDR3aa: ASSSRQGQWEYGQGNEQF

v_gene: TRBV12-3/TRBV12-4
j_gene: TRBJ1-1
CDR3aa: ASNERGTNTEAF

v_gene: TRBV9
j_gene: TRBJ2-3
CDR3aa: ASSVALVSGREFSTDTQY

v_gene: TRBV15
j_gene: TRBJ2-7
CDR3aa: ATSVGGATYEQY

v_gene: TRBV5-1
j_gene: TRBJ2-1
CDR3aa: ASSLWLGTFYNEQF

v_gene: TRBV12-3/TRBV12-4
j_gene: TRBJ2-7
CDR3aa: ASSTDGNGPHEQY

v_gene: TRBV4-1
j_gene: TRBJ2-1
CDR3aa: ASSQDWGGRQF

v_gene: TRBV7-9
j_gene: TRBJ2-3
CDR3aa: ASSLLAGFTTDTQY

v_gene: TRBV6-6
j_gene: TRBJ2-5
CDR3aa: ASSLKGEETQY

v_gene: TRBV4-1
j_gene: TRBJ2-3
CDR3aa: ASSQDLGASTDTQY

v_gene: TRBV5-1
j_gene: TRBJ1-4
CDR3aa: ASSFAGGGLNEKLF

v_gene: TRBV7-9
j_gene: TRBJ1-4
CDR3aa: ASSLGRSHLF

v_gene: TRBV6-6
j_gene: TRBJ1-1
CDR3aa: ASRAAPQGANTEAF

v_gene: TRBV20-1
j_gene: TRBJ2-4
CDR3aa: SARDVGSGIRY

v_gene: TRBV14
j_gene: TRBJ1-1
CDR3aa: ASSQDLLGVRGTEAF

v_gene: TRBV29-1
j_gene: TRBJ2-5
CDR3aa: SVEERGAGETQY

v_gene: TRBV7-6
j_gene: TRBJ2-5
CDR3aa: ASSLAAGAETQY